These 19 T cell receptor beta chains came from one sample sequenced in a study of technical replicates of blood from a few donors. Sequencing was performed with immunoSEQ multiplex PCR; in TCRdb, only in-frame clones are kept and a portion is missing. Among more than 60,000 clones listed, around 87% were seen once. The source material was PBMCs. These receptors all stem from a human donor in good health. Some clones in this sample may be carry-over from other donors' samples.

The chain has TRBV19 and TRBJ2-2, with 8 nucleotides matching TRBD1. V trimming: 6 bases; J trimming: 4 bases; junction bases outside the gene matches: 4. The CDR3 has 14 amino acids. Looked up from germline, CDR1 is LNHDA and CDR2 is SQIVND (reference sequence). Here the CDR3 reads CASRETGVTGELFF. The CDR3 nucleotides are TGTGCCAGTAGGGAGACAGGGGTCACCGGGGAGCTGTTTTTT.

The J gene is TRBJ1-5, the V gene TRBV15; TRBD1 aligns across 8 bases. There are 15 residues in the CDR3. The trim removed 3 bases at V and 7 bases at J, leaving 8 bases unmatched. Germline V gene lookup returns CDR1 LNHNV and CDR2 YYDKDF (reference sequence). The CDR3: CATSRDRQGWQPQHF. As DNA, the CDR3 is TGTGCCACCAGCAGGGACCGACAGGGGTGGCAGCCCCAGCATTTT.

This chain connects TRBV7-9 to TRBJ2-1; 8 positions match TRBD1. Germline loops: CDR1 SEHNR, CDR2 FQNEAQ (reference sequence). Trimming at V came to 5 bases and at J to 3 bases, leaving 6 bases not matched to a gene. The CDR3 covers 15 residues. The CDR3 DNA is TGTGCCAGCAGCACAAACAGGGGGATCTACAATGAGCAGTTCTTC. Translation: CASSTNRGIYNEQFF.

In nucleotides, the CDR3 is TGTGCCAGCAGCTTGGTTCGGAGTTCACCCCTCCACTTT. As protein: CASSLVRSSPLHF. V usage is TRBV5-8 and J usage is TRBJ1-6; D uncertain. The length of the CDR3 is 13 residues. The germline V gene has CDR1 SGHTS and CDR2 YDEGEE. V shed 0 bases and J shed 9 bases, with 7 bases lying between them.

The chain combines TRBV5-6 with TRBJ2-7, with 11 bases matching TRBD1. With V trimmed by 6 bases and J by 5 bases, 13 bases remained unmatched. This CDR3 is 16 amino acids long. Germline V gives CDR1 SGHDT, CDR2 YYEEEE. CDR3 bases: TGTGCCAGCAACCTCGCAGGGGGACAGGGGGGAAACGAGCAGTACTTC. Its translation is CASNLAGGQGGNEQYF. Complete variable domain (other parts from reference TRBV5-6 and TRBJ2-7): DAGVTQSPTHLIKTRGQQVTLRCSPKSGHDTVSWYQQALGQGPQFIFQYYEEEERQRGNFPDRFSGHQFPNYSSELNVNALLLGDSALYLCASNLAGGQGGNEQYFGPGTRLTVT.

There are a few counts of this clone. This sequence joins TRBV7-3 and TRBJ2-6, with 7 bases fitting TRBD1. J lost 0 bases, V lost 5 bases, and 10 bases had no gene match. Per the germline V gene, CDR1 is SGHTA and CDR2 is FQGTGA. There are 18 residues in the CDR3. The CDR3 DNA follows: TGTGCCAGCAGCCGGACCGGGACAGTAATCTCTGGGGCCAACGTCCTGACTTTC. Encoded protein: CASSRTGTVISGANVLTF.

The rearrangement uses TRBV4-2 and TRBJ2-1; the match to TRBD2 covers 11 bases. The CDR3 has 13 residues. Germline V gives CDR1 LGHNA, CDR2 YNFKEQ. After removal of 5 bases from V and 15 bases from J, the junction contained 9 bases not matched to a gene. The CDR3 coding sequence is TGTGCCAGCAGCACGGGACTAGCGGAGGCCATGTTCTTC. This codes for CASSTGLAEAMFF.

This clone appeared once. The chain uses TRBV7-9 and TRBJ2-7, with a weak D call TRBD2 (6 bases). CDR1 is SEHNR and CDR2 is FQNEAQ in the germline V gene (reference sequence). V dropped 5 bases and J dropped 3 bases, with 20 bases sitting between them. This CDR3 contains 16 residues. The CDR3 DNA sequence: TGTGCCAGCAGCAAAGACATATCGGCGGGGATCTACGAGCAGTACTTC. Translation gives CASSKDISAGIYEQYF.

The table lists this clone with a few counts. CDR3: CASSFQDRHYEQYF. CDR3 DNA sequence: TGTGCCAGCAGCTTCCAGGACAGACACTACGAGCAGTACTTC. The chain combines TRBV7-9 with TRBJ2-7; D is perhaps TRBD1 (6 bases). The CDR3 is 14 residues long. Germline V lookup: CDR1 SEHNR, CDR2 FQNEAQ (reference sequence). Trimming pared 3 bases from V and 3 bases from J, leaving 12 bases between. Supplemented by reference TRBV7-9 and TRBJ2-7, the full variable domain reads DTGVSQNPRHKITKRGQNVTFRCDPISEHNRLYWYRQTLGQGPEFLTYFQNEAQLEKSRLLSDRFSAERPKGSFSTLEIQRTEQGDSAMYLCASSFQDRHYEQYFGPGTRLTVT.

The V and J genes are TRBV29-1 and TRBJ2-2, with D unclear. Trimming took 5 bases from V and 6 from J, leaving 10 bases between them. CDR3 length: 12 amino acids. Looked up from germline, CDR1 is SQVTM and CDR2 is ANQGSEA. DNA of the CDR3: TGCAGCGTTTTGGCTCTAGCCGGGGAGCTGTTTTTT. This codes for CSVLALAGELFF.

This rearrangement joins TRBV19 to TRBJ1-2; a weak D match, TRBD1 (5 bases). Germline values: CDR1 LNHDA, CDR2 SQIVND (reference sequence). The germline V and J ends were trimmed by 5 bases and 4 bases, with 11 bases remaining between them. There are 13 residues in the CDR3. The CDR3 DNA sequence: TGTGCCAGTAGTCCCGACAGTTCCTATGGCTACACCTTC. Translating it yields CASSPDSSYGYTF.

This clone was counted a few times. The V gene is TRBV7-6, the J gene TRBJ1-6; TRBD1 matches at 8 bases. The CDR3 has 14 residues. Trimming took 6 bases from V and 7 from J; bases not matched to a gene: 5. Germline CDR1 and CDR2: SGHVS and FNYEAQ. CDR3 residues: CASRSTGVNSPLHF. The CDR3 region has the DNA TGTGCCAGCAGATCGACAGGGGTAAATTCACCCCTCCACTTT.

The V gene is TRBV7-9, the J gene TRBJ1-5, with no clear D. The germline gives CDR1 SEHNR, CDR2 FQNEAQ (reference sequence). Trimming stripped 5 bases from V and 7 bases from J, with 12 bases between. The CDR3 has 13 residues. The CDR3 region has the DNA TGTGCCAGCAGCACTAACTCCCCGCAGCCCCAGCATTTT. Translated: CASSTNSPQPQHF.

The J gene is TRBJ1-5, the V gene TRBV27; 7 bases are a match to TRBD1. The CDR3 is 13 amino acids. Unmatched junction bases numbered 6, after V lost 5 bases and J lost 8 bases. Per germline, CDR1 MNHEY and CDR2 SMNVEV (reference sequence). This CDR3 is CASSTGAREPQHF. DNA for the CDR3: TGTGCCAGCAGTACAGGGGCGAGGGAGCCCCAGCATTTT.

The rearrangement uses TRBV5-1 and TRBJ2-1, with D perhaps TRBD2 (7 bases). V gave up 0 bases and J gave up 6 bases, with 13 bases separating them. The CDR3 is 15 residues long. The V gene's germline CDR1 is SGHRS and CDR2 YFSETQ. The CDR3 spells CASSLVEGEGNEQFF. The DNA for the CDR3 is TGCGCCAGCAGCTTGGTAGAGGGGGAGGGCAATGAGCAGTTCTTC.

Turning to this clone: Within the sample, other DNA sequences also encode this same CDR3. In nucleotides, the CDR3 is TGTGCCTGGAGTCGGGGGACCTATGGCTACACCTTC. Protein sequence: CAWSRGTYGYTF. The chain has TRBV30 and TRBJ1-2; tentative D call: TRBD1 (5 bases). The CDR3 loop spans 12 amino acids. Germline V gene sequence: CDR1 GTSNPN, CDR2 SVGIG (reference sequence). Trimming shortened V by 2 bases and J by 4 bases, and 8 bases separated the two germline ends.

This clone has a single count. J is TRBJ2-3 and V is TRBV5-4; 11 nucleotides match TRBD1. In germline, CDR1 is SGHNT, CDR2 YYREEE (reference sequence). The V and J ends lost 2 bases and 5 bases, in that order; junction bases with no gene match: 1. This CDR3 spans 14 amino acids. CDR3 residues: CASSFGTGGDTQYF. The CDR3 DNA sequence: TGTGCCAGCAGCTTCGGGACAGGGGGAGATACGCAGTATTTT.

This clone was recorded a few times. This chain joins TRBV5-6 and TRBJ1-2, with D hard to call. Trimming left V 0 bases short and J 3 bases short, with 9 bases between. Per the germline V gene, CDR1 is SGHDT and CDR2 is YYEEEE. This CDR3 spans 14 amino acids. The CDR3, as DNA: TGTGCCAGCAGCTTGGGGCAGTACCACTATGGCTACACCTTC. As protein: CASSLGQYHYGYTF.

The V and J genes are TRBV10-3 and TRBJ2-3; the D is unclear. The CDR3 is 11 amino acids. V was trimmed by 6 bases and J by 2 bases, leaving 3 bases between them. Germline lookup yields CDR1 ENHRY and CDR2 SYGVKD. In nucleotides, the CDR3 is TGTGCCATCAGCCACACAGATACGCAGTATTTT. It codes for CAISHTDTQYF.